This TCR beta chain was recovered during a study of beta chain features in type 1 diabetes. Findings of the study overall: There was no resolution here of whether HLA type influences TCRB rearrangement. PCR might favor shorter templates, equally in patients and controls. TCRB CDR3 length was moderately but significantly reduced in all four CD4+ subsets of Type 1 diabetes patients.

This CDR3 comprises 13 residues. Germline CDR1 is SNHLY and CDR2 is FYNNEI. The germline V and J ends were trimmed by 2 bases and 1 base, with 5 bases remaining between them. Worth noting for this clone: Antigen specificity is unknown.

The investigators reverse transcribed all of the isolated RNA, so they sequenced expressed TCRB transcripts. The protocol was immunoSEQ multiplex PCR, while the TCRdb copy is restricted to in-frame clones and leaves out a portion. The data contain around 180,000 clones, roughly 8% of them singletons. The rearrangement links TRBV2 to TRBJ1-1; D gene unclear. The receptor's source is a man in his late teens or twenties with type 1 diabetes. Sequenced input: central memory CD4+ T cells from blood. DNA of the CDR3: TGTGCCAGCAGTGAACATCAGAACACTGAAGCTTTCTTT. It specifies CASSEHQNTEAFF. The variable domain in full, with the rest retrieved from reference TRBV2 and TRBJ1-1, is EPEVTQTPSHQVTQMGQEVILRCVPISNHLYFYWYRQILGQKVEFLVSFYNNEISEKSEIFDDQFSVERPDGSNFTLKIRSTKLEDSAMYFCASSEHQNTEAFFGQGTRLTVV.